This T cell receptor beta chain was recorded in a study of early T cells in non-severe SARS-CoV-2 infection. About the research overall: The authors sequenced bulk RNA from unsorted whole blood, leaving chains unpaired.

Study outcomes and limitations: Matching results from VDJdb favored anti-spike CD8 responses, leaving private and CD4 specificities undetected.

As regards this clonotype: The antigen remains unidentified. The germline gene is not matched at one end of the junction; a read error may be the cause.

Unique molecular identifiers were affixed to single, distinct cDNA molecules. MiXCR, applied by TCRdb to the 5' RACE reads, yields one record per CDR3 protein. The sample has 75,000 to 90,000 distinct CDR3 sequences; about 15% are singletons. The sample was whole blood. This TCR derives from an adult who was a healthcare worker with PCR-confirmed SARS-CoV-2 infection or an uninfected control (not recorded which).

The CDR3: CASRHTSGSRDTQYF. CDR3 nucleotide sequence: TGTGCCAGCAGGCACACTAGCGGGAGCAGAGATACGCAGTATTTT. V is TRBV6-6 and J is TRBJ2-3; 11 nucleotides match TRBD2. The CDR3 consists of 15 residues. Germline-derived CDR1 and CDR2 are MNHNY and SVGAGI (reference sequence).